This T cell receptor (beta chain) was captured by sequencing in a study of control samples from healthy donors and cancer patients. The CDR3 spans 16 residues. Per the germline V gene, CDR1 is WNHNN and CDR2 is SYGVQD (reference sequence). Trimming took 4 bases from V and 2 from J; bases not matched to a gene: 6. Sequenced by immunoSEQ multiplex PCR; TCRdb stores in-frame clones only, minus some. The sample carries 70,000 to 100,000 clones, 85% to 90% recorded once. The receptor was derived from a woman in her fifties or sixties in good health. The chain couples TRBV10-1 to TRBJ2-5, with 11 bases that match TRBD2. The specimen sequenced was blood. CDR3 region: CASSGSSGGPQETQYF. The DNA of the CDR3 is TGCGCCAGCAGTGGGTCTAGCGGGGGGCCACAAGAGACCCAGTACTTC.